Here is one T cell receptor (beta chain) with its context. The sample originates from a study of blood T cell repertoires in COVID-19. Turning to the study itself: Material from acute and convalescent COVID-19 was sourced from the United States, Italy and Spain. The analysed material was cDNA or gDNA that came from T cells, B-cell-depleted T cells, or PBMCs.

Per the study methods: Nucleated cell number was recorded as an estimate derived from reference gene primer amplification. Assay: immunoSEQ multiplex PCR; the TCRdb copy retains only in-frame clones and omits some. That table supplies the V and J calls and clone size; D and trimming were determined from the DNA. The data show about 280,000 clones, about nine tenths seen once. The CDR3 runs to 14 residues. CDR1 is SGHRS, CDR2 YFSETQ, per germline. V was pared by 3 bases and J by 4 bases, with 6 bases of the junction left unmatched. The chain uses TRBV5-1 and TRBJ1-2, with 7 bases matching TRBD1. The source material was peripheral blood. The source of this sequence is a middle-aged woman who had recovered from COVID-19. CDR3 residues: CASSSGQEIYGYTF. The CDR3 DNA reads TGCGCCAGCAGCTCTGGACAGGAGATCTATGGCTACACCTTC.